The entry below describes one T cell receptor (beta chain). Its cognate antigen is unknown. Described treatment: 10-day PBMC culture with coronavirus spike peptide pools or control peptides (ViraFEST assay). During the years 2011-2018, before the COVID-19 pandemic, the unexposed donor's CD4+ T cells were collected. The data stem from a study of vaccination and CD4 T cells after COVID-19. Study-level background: Each enrolled participant received a two-dose regimen of either BNT162b2 or mRNA-1273 vaccine. In the control cultures, a CEFX pool, an HIV-1 Nef pool, or no peptide was supplied. The post-vaccine samples came a median around 72 days after dose two (range 14 to 241).

The assay that was used to sequence DNA from cultured CD4+ T cells was the Oncomine TCR Beta short-read assay. The source of extracted genomic DNA was cultured CD4+ T cells. TCRdb reanalysed the PCR reads using MiXCR and keeps one entry per CDR3 protein. Among about 9,000 distinct CDR3 sequences listed, over 35% were seen once. The CDR3 is 13 residues long. CDR1 is SEHNR, CDR2 FQNEAQ, per germline (reference sequence). Losses at the gene ends were 8 bases for V and 9 bases for J; bases not matched to a gene: 9. Study-wide points: Early post-infection timepoints were missing, and relatively few convalescent patients were studied.

The V call is TRBV7-9, the J call TRBJ2-1; 8 bases match TRBD2. Sequencing was carried out using CD4+ T cells from blood, cultured in vitro. The origin of this receptor is a human donor in good health. CDR3 DNA sequence: TGTGCCAGCGGGGGCGAGCGGGAGAGTGAGCAGTTCTTC. Amino acids: CASGGERESEQFF.